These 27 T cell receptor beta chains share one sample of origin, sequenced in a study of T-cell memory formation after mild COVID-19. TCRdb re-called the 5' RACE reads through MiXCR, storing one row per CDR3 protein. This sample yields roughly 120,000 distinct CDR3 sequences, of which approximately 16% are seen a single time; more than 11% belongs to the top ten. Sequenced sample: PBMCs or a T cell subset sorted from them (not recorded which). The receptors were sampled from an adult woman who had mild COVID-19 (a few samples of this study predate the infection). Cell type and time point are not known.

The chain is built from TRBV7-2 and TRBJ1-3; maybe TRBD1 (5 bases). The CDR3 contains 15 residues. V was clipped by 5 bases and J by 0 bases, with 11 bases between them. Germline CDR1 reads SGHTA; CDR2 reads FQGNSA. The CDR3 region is CASSPTGLSGNTIYF. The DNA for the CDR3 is TGTGCCAGCAGCCCGACGGGACTCTCTGGAAACACCATATATTTT. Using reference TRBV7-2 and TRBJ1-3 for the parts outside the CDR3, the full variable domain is GAGVSQSPSNKVTEKGKDVELRCDPISGHTALYWYRQSLGQGLEFLIYFQGNSAPDKSGLPSDRFSAERTGGSVSTLTIQRTQQEDSAVYLCASSPTGLSGNTIYFGEGSWLTVV.

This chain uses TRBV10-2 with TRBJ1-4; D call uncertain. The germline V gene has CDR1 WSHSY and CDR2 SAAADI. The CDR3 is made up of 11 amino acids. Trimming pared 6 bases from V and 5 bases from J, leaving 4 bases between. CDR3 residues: CASRENEKLFF. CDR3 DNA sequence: TGCGCCAGCAGGGAGAATGAAAAACTGTTTTTT.

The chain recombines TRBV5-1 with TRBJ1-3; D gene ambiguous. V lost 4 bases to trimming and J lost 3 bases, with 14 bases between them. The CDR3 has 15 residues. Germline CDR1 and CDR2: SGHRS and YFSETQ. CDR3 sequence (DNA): TGCGCCAGCAGCGGACGCGGGATGGTTGGAAACACCATATATTTT. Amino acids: CASSGRGMVGNTIYF.

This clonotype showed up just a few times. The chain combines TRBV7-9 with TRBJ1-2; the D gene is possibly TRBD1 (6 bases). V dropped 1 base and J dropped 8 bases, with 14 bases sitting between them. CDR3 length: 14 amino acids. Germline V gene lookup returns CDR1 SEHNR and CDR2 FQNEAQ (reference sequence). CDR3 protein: CASSLVGQGYGYTF. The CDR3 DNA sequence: TGTGCCAGCAGCTTAGTTGGTCAGGGGTACGGCTACACCTTC.

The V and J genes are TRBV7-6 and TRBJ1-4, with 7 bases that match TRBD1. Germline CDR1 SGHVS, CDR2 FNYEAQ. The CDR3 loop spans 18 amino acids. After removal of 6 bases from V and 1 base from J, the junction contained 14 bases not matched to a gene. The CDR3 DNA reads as TGTGCCAGCAGTCCCGAGGGACAGAGTCCGGGAACTAATGAAAAACTGTTTTTT. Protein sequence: CASSPEGQSPGTNEKLFF.

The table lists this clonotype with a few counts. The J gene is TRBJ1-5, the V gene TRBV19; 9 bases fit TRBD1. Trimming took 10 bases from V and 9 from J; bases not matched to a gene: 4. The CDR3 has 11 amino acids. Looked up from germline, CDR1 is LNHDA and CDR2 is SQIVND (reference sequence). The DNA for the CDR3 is TGTGCCATGGGACAGGGCATGCCCCAGCATTTT. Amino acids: CAMGQGMPQHF.

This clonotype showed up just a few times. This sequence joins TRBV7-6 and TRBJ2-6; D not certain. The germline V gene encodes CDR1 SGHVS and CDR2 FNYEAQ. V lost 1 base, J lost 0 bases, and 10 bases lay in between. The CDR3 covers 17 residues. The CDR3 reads CASSLEARVSGANVLTF. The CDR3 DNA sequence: TGTGCCAGCAGCTTAGAGGCCCGGGTCTCTGGGGCCAACGTCCTGACTTTC. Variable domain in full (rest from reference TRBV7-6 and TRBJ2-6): GAGVSQSPRYKVTKRGQDVALRCDPISGHVSLYWYRQALGQGPEFLTYFNYEAQQDKSGLPNDRFSAERPEGSISTLTIQRTEQRDSAMYRCASSLEARVSGANVLTFGAGSRLTVL.

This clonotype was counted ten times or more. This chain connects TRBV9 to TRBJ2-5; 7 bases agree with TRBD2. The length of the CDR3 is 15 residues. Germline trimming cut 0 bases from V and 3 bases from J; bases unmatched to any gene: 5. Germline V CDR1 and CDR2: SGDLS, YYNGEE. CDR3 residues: CASSVGGLAEETQYF. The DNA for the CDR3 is TGTGCCAGCAGCGTAGGGGGTCTAGCGGAAGAGACCCAGTACTTC. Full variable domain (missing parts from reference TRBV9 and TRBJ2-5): DSGVTQTPKHLITATGQRVTLRCSPRSGDLSVYWYQQSLDQGLQFLIQYYNGEERAKGNILERFSAQQFPDLHSELNLSSLELGDSALYFCASSVGGLAEETQYFGPGTRLLVL.

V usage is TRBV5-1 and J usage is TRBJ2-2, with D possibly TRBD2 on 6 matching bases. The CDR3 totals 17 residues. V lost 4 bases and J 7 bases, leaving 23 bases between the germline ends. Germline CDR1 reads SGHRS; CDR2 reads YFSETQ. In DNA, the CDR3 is TGCGCCAGCAGCCCCTTCTCGGGGGACCCCGAGGACGGGGAGCTGTTTTTT. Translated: CASSPFSGDPEDGELFF.

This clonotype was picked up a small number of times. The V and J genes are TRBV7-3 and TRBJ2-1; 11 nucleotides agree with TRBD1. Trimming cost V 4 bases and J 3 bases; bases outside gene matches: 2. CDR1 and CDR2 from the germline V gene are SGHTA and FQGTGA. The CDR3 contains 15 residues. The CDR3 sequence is CASSWTGGIYNEQFF. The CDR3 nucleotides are TGTGCCAGCAGCTGGACAGGGGGCATCTACAATGAGCAGTTCTTC.

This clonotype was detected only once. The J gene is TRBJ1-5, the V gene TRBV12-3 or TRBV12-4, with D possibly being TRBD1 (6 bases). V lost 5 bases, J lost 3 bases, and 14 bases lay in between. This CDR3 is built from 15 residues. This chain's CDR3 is CASSTPAGVNQPQHF. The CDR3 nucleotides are TGTGCCAGCAGTACGCCGGCAGGGGTCAATCAGCCCCAGCATTTT.

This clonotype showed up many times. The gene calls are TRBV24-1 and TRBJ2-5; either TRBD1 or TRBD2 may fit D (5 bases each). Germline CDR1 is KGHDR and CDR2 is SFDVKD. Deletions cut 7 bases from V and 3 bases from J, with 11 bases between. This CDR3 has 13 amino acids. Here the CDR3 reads CATSRDGEETQYF. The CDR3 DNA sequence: TGTGCCACCAGCCGGGACGGGGAAGAGACCCAGTACTTC.

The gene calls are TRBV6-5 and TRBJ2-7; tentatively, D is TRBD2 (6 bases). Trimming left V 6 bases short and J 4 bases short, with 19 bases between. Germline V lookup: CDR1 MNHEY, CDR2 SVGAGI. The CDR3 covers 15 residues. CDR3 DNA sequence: TGTGCCAGCAGCCCCGGTTGGCGGGACGCATACGAGCAGTACTTC. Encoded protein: CASSPGWRDAYEQYF.

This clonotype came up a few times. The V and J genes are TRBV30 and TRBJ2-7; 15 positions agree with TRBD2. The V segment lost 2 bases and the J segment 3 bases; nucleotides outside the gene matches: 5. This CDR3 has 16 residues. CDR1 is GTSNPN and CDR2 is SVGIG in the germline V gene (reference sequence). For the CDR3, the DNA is TGTGCCTGGAGTCCAGGACTAGCGGGAGGGAACTACGAGCAGTACTTC. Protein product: CAWSPGLAGGNYEQYF.

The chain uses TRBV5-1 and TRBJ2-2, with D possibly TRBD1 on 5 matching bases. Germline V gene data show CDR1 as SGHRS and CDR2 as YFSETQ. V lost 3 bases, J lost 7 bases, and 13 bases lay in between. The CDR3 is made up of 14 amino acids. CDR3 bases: TGCGCCAGCAGCTCAAAAGGGGTAAACGGGGAGCTGTTTTTT. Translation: CASSSKGVNGELFF.

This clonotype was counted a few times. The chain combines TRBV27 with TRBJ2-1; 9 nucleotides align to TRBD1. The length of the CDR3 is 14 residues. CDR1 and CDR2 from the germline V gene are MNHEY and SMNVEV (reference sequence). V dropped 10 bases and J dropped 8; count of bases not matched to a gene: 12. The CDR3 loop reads CATAGTGLPHEQFF. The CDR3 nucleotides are TGTGCCACCGCCGGGACAGGGCTCCCCCATGAGCAGTTCTTC.

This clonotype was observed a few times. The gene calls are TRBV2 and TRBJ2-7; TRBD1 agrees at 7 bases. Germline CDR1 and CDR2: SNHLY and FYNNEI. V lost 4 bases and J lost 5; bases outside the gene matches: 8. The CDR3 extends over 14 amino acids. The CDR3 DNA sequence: TGTGCCAGCAGTGGTAGGGGGCGTCTTAACGAGCAGTACTTC. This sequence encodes CASSGRGRLNEQYF.

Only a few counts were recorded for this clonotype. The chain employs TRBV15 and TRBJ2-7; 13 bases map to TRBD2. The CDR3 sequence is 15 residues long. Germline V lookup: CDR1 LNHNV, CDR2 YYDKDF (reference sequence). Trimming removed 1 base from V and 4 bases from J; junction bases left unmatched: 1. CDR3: CATSRGLAGGYEQYF. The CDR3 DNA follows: TGTGCCACCAGCAGAGGACTAGCGGGAGGTTACGAGCAGTACTTC.

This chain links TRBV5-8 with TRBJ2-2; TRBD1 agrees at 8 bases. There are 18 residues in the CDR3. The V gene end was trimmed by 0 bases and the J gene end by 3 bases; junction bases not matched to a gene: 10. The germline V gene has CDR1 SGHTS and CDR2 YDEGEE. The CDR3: CASSLGTGRSKDTGELFF. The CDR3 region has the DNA TGTGCCAGCAGCTTGGGGACAGGGAGGAGTAAAGACACCGGGGAGCTGTTTTTT.

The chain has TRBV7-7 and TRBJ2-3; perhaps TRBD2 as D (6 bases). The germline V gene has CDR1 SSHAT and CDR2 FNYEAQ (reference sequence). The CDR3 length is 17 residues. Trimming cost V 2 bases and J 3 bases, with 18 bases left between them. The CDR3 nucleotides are TGTGCCAGCAGCTTACGGGCCTTAGCGGTTCGTACAGATACGCAGTATTTT. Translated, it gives CASSLRALAVRTDTQYF.

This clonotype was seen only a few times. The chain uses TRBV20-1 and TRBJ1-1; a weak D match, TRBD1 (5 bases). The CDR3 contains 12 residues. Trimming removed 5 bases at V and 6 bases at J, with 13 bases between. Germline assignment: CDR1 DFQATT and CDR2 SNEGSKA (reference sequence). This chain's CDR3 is CSAHQGVPEAFF. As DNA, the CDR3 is TGCAGTGCTCACCAGGGTGTACCTGAAGCTTTCTTT.

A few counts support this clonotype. CDR3 protein: CATSDFLSGANVLTF. In DNA, the CDR3 is TGTGCCACCAGTGATTTTTTGTCGGGGGCCAACGTCCTGACTTTC. This chain uses TRBV24-1 with TRBJ2-6; no clear D. CDR1 is KGHDR, CDR2 SFDVKD, per germline. The CDR3 is 15 amino acids. V dropped 1 base and J dropped 4 bases, with 7 bases sitting between them.

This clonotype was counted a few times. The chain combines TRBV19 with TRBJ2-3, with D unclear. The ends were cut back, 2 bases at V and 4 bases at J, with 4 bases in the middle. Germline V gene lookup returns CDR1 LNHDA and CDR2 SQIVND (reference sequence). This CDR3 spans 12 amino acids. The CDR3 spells CASSIIADTQYF. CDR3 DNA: TGTGCCAGTAGTATAATCGCAGATACGCAGTATTTT.

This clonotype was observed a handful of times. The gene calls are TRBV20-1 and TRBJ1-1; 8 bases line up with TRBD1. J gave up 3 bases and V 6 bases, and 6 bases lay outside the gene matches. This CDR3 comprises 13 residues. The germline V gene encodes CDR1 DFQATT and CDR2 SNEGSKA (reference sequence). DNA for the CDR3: TGCAGTGCGTGGACAGGGACGTACACTGAAGCTTTCTTT. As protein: CSAWTGTYTEAFF.

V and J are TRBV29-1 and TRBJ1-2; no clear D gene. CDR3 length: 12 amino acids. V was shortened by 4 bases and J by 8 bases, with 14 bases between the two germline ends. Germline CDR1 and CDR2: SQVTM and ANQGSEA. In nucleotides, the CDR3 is TGCAGCGTTGCGTTTGGGTCGGAGGGCTACACCTTC. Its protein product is CSVAFGSEGYTF.

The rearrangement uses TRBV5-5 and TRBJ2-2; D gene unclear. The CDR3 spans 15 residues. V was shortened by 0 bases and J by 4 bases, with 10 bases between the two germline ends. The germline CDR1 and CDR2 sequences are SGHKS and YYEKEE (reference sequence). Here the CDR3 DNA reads TGTGCCAGCAGCTTGGAGAGCAGGATCACCGGGGAGCTGTTTTTT. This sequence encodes CASSLESRITGELFF.

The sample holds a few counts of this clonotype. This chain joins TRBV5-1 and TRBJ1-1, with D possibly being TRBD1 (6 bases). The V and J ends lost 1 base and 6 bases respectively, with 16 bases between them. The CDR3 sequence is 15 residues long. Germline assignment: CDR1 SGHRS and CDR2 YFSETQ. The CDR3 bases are TGCGCCAGCAGCTTGACTACAGGGCAAGGGCCTGAAGCTTTCTTT. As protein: CASSLTTGQGPEAFF.